This T cell receptor (beta chain) was retrieved from a study of neurological immune-mediated disorders. This clonotype was seen a handful of times. Unsorted libraries were derived from 2 million PBMCs stored at -80 C. TCRdb re-called the 5' RACE reads through MiXCR, storing one row per CDR3 protein. The repertoire holds more than 45,000 distinct CDR3 sequences, with 10% to 12% as singletons. The sequence was obtained from a man in his sixties in good health. The sample taken for sequencing was PBMCs.

DNA for the CDR3: TGTGCCAGCACCAACCCCGGGACAGAATCCTATAATTCACCCCTCCACTTT. This translates into CASTNPGTESYNSPLHF. V gene TRBV6-6 combines with J gene TRBJ1-6, with TRBD1 matching 7 bases. Germline V gives CDR1 MNHNY, CDR2 SVGAGI (reference sequence). The CDR3 contains 17 residues. Trimming removed 7 bases from V and 1 base from J; junction bases left unmatched: 10.